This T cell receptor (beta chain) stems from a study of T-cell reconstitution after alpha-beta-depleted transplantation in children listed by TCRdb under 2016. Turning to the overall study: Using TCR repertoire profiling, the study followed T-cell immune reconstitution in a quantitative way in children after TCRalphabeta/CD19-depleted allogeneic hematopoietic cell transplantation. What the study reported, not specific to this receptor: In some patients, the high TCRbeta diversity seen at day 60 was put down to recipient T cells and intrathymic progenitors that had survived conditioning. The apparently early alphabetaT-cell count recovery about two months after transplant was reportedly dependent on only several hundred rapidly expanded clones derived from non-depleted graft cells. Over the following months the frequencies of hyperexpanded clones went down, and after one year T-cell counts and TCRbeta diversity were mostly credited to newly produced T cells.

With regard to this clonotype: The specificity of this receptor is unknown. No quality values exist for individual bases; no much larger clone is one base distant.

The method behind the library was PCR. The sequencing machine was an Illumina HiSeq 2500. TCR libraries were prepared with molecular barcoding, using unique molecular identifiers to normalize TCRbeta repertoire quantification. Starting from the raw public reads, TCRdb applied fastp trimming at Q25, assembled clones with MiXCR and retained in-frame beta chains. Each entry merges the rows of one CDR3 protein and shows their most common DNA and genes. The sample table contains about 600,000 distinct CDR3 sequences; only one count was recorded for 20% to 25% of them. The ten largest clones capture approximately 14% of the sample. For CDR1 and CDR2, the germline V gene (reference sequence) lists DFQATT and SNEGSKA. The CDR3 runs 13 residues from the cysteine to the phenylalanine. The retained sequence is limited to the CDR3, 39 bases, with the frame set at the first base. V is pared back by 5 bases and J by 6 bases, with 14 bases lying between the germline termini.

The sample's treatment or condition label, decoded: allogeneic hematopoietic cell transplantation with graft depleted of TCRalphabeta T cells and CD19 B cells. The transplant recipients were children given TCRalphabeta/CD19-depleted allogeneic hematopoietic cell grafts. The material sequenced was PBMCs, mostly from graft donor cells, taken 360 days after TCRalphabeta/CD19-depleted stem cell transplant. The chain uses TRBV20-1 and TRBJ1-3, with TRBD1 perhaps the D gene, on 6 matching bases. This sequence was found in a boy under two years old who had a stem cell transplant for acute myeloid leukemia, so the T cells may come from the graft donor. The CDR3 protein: CSALTGRENTIYF. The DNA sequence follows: TGCAGTGCTCTGACAGGTCGTGAAAACACCATATATTTT.